Listed below are T cell receptor beta chains from one sample, sequenced in a study of patients and donors after allogeneic stem cell transplantation. In TCRdb, the RT-PCR reads were re-called with MiXCR into one record per CDR3 protein. This repertoire shows more than 850,000 distinct CDR3 sequences, around 17% found once; its top ten account for roughly 6.4%. The sample taken for sequencing was blood, either unsorted or a sorted T cell fraction (not recorded which). The receptor source for this set is a human donor who was either an allogeneic HSCT recipient or a stem cell or donor lymphocyte infusion donor (not recorded which). It is not recorded whose cells these are; they may come from a transplant donor. Each CDR3 is given with its conserved first and last residue. Fields, in order: J gene, V gene, D gene, clone size, CDR3 protein, CDR3 DNA. The D gene is left open where the match is weak. Expanded clones get a size class; other rows say once, few or many, or leave the size out.

>TRBJ2-7|TRBV3-1|TRBD2|-
CASSIAGGRFYEQYF
TGTGCCAGCAGCATCGCGGGGGGGAGGTTCTACGAGCAGTACTTC
>TRBJ2-2|TRBV12-3/TRBV12-4|-|many
CASSFEAGASLGTGELFF
TGTGCCAGCAGTTTCGAGGCAGGGGCTAGCTTGGGCACCGGGGAGCTGTTTTTT
>TRBJ1-2|TRBV5-1|-|-
CASSSAEGHYGYTF
TGCGCCAGCAGCTCCGCAGAGGGTCACTATGGCTACACCTTC
>TRBJ2-7|TRBV20-1|-|-
CSARLMEVEQYF
TGCAGTGCTAGATTGATGGAGGTCGAGCAGTACTTC
>TRBJ1-4|TRBV6-1|-|-
CASRLQGSGEKLFF
TGTGCCAGCAGGCTACAGGGATCCGGTGAAAAACTGTTTTTT
>TRBJ1-2|TRBV29-1|-|-
CSVASGANYGYTF
TGCAGCGTTGCTTCTGGAGCTAACTATGGCTACACCTTC
>TRBJ2-1|TRBV10-3|-|few
CAIRGDRLWQFF
TGTGCCATCAGGGGAGACAGGCTATGGCAGTTCTTC
>TRBJ1-2|TRBV12-3/TRBV12-4|-|many
CASSSSGIYGYTF
TGTGCCAGCAGCTCCTCCGGGATCTATGGCTACACCTTC
>TRBJ2-1|TRBV3-1|-|many
CASSRRVLSYNEQFF
TGTGCCAGCAGCCGCCGGGTCCTTTCCTACAATGAGCAGTTCTTC
>TRBJ1-5|TRBV20-1|TRBD1|few
CSARAEDRGNQPQHF
TGCAGTGCTAGAGCCGAGGACAGGGGAAATCAGCCCCAGCATTTT
>TRBJ1-1|TRBV15|-|-
CATSGRTPGGSEAFF
TGTGCCACCAGCGGACGTACTCCCGGGGGTTCTGAAGCTTTCTTT
>TRBJ1-3|TRBV30|-|-
CAWSGRIKTGNTIYF
TGTGCCTGGAGTGGACGGATAAAAACTGGAAACACCATATATTTT
>TRBJ1-2|TRBV20-1|-|-
CSARVGADYGYTF
TGCAGTGCTAGAGTGGGGGCTGACTATGGCTACACCTTC
>TRBJ2-5|TRBV5-6|-|-
CASSLSGTYQETQYF
TGTGCCAGCAGCTTGTCCGGGACCTACCAAGAGACCCAGTACTTC
>TRBJ2-1|TRBV12-3/TRBV12-4|-|many
CASSLVAFSYNEQFF
TGTGCCAGCAGTTTAGTTGCCTTCTCCTACAATGAGCAGTTCTTC
>TRBJ1-2|TRBV12-3/TRBV12-4|TRBD1|few
CASSFTNPGQGTGYGYTF
TGTGCCAGCAGTTTTACAAACCCGGGACAGGGGACAGGCTATGGCTACACCTTC
>TRBJ1-1|TRBV12-3/TRBV12-4|-|few
CASSFIGEAFF
TGTGCCAGCAGTTTTATAGGTGAAGCTTTCTTT
>TRBJ1-6|TRBV10-3|-|-
CAISDPRGGNSPLHF
TGTGCCATCAGTGACCCCCGGGGAGGGAATTCACCCCTCCACTTT
>TRBJ2-7|TRBV6-6|-|few
CASSYSKEYEQYF
TGTGCCAGCAGTTACTCGAAGGAGTACGAGCAGTACTTC